The clone carrying this TCR beta chain was counted between two and nine times. This record belongs to a study of human T cells and chemical hapten exposure. TCRdb reprocessed the 5' RACE reads with MiXCR, giving one entry per CDR3 protein. The repertoire consists of 95,000 to 120,000 distinct CDR3 sequences, with approximately 20% occurring once and the leading ten covering 2.8%. The authors extracted total RNA from unfractionated whole blood. Germline trimming cut 5 bases from V and 6 bases from J; bases unmatched to any gene: 8. The CDR3 covers 15 residues. CDR1 MNHEY and CDR2 SVGAGI come from the germline V gene.

This TCR derives from a human donor in good health. This chain links TRBV6-5 with TRBJ2-2; TRBD1 agrees at 8 bases. For the CDR3, the DNA is TGTGCCAGCAGTCCCCTCCAGGGGGCCCCCGGGGAGCTGTTTTTT. Its protein product is CASSPLQGAPGELFF.